These 26 T cell receptor beta chains share one sample of origin, sequenced in a study of T cell repertoires in cytomegalovirus infection. A single record per CDR3 protein comes from TCRdb applying MiXCR to the reads. The sample contains 150,000 to 200,000 distinct CDR3 sequences, approximately 28% of which appear only once. Sequencing used PBMCs. All receptors come from a human donor in good health (CMV status not recorded). Some clones in this sample may be carry-over from other donors' samples.

This clonotype was detected only a few times. V usage is TRBV5-5 and J usage is TRBJ2-7, with 8 bases lining up with TRBD2. Germline CDR1 reads SGHKS; CDR2 reads YYEKEE (reference sequence). The CDR3 loop spans 15 amino acids. V was clipped by 0 bases and J by 7 bases; unmatched bases: 9. CDR3 residues: CASSLGTSSLLEQYF. The CDR3 bases are TGTGCCAGCAGCTTGGGGACTAGCAGCCTCCTGGAGCAGTACTTC. The variable domain in full, completed from reference TRBV5-5 and TRBJ2-7, reads DAGVTQSPTHLIKTRGQQVTLRCSPISGHKSVSWYQQVLGQGPQFIFQYYEKEERGRGNFPDRFSARQFPNYSSELNVNALLLGDSALYLCASSLGTSSLLEQYFGPGTRLTVT.

In this sample, this clonotype turned up a few times. The V gene is TRBV19, the J gene TRBJ2-1; TRBD2 matches 10 bases. The J segment lost 1 base and the V segment lost 6 bases, leaving 6 bases of the junction unmatched. There are 16 residues in the CDR3. In germline, CDR1 is LNHDA, CDR2 SQIVND (reference sequence). CDR3 loop: CASRSSGGASYNEQFF. The CDR3 region has the DNA TGTGCCAGTAGATCGAGCGGGGGGGCATCCTACAATGAGCAGTTCTTC.

This clonotype has a handful of counts. The V and J genes are TRBV7-3 and TRBJ1-3; 7 bases agree with TRBD1. Germline values: CDR1 SGHTA, CDR2 FQGTGA. The CDR3 extends over 14 amino acids. With 5 bases clipped from V and 2 bases from J, the junction kept 3 bases outside the gene matches. CDR3: CASSADRTGNTIYF. Written as DNA, the CDR3 is TGTGCCAGCAGCGCGGACAGGACTGGAAACACCATATATTTT.

This sequence joins TRBV6-5 and TRBJ2-1; D gene ambiguous. There are 15 residues in the CDR3. V was trimmed by 2 bases and J by 5 bases, leaving 13 bases between them. Germline V gives CDR1 MNHEY, CDR2 SVGAGI. In DNA form, the CDR3 reads TGTGCCAGCAGTTACCAAATAAAGAGGAACAATGAGCAGTTCTTC. Encoded protein: CASSYQIKRNNEQFF.

This clonotype has just a few counts. The V and J genes are TRBV7-9 and TRBJ2-3; 9 bases map to TRBD1. J lost 0 bases, V lost 1 base, and 5 bases had no gene match. Germline lookup yields CDR1 SEHNR and CDR2 FQNEAQ (reference sequence). This CDR3 is built from 17 residues. The CDR3 sequence is CASSLGHRGPSTDTQYF. The CDR3 DNA is TGTGCCAGCAGCTTAGGGCACAGGGGGCCTAGCACAGATACGCAGTATTTT.

The rearrangement joins TRBV4-3 to TRBJ1-2; perhaps TRBD1 as D (5 bases). CDR3 length: 15 residues. V lost 0 bases and J 3 bases, leaving 11 bases between the germline ends. Germline V gene sequence: CDR1 LGHNA, CDR2 YSLEER. CDR3 DNA: TGCGCCAGCAGCCAAGATGGTGGCAGGGACTATGGCTACACCTTC. Translated, it gives CASSQDGGRDYGYTF.

This clonotype was seen a handful of times. The chain links TRBV7-3 to TRBJ1-2; D call uncertain. Trimming removed 5 bases from V and 8 bases from J, with 15 bases in between. The CDR3 contains 13 residues. Germline values: CDR1 SGHTA, CDR2 FQGTGA. In nucleotides, the CDR3 is TGTGCCAGCAGCCCGACGGGCCCAGGCGGCTACACCTTC. Protein sequence: CASSPTGPGGYTF.

The V call is TRBV25-1, the J call TRBJ1-2; weak D call: TRBD1 (5 bases). V was trimmed by 3 bases and J by 5 bases, leaving 16 bases between them. Germline V CDR1 and CDR2: MGHDK, SYGVNS. CDR3 length equals 15 residues. CDR3 bases: TGTGCCAGCAGTGATCCTAAATTCGGGGCATATGGCTACACCTTC. This codes for CASSDPKFGAYGYTF.

This chain uses TRBV2 with TRBJ2-7; 10 positions match TRBD1. The CDR3 has 13 amino acids. J was trimmed by 7 bases and V by 5 bases; bases with no gene match: 5. Germline V gene lookup returns CDR1 SNHLY and CDR2 FYNNEI. The CDR3: CASSRDRGSEQYF. The CDR3 DNA reads TGTGCCAGCAGTCGGGACAGGGGATCGGAGCAGTACTTC.

V and J are TRBV2 and TRBJ2-7; D ambiguous. Germline CDR1 reads SNHLY; CDR2 reads FYNNEI. V was pared by 2 bases and J by 0 bases, with 8 bases between. CDR3 length: 14 amino acids. This chain's CDR3 is CASSELRTSYEQYF. CDR3 DNA: TGTGCCAGCAGTGAACTAAGGACCTCCTACGAGCAGTACTTC.

The chain links TRBV11-3 to TRBJ2-1; D call uncertain. Looked up from germline, CDR1 is SGHNT and CDR2 is YENEEA. The CDR3 sequence is 15 residues long. V was pared by 0 bases and J by 0 bases, with 6 bases between. The CDR3 nucleotides are TGTGCCAGCAGCTTAGAACAGAGCTCCTACAATGAGCAGTTCTTC. It codes for CASSLEQSSYNEQFF. Together with reference TRBV11-3 and TRBJ2-1, the CDR3 gives the full variable domain: EAGVVQSPRYKIIEKKQPVAFWCNPISGHNTLYWYLQNLGQGPELLIRYENEEAVDDSQLPKDRFSAERLKGVDSTLKIQPAELGDSAVYLCASSLEQSSYNEQFFGPGTRLTVL.

The V call is TRBV2, the J call TRBJ2-4; possible D gene TRBD2, 6 bases. The ends were cut back, 6 bases at V and 2 bases at J, with 14 bases in the middle. This CDR3 has 15 residues. Germline V gives CDR1 SNHLY, CDR2 FYNNEI. The CDR3 reads CASREIRDSKNIQYF. The CDR3 DNA follows: TGTGCCAGCAGAGAGATCAGGGACTCCAAAAACATTCAGTACTTC.

The table lists this clonotype with a few counts. The V call is TRBV7-2, the J call TRBJ2-5; the match to TRBD2 covers 10 bases. Germline values: CDR1 SGHTA, CDR2 FQGNSA. The CDR3 is made up of 18 amino acids. The trim removed 5 bases at V and 7 bases at J, leaving 19 bases unmatched. Here the CDR3 DNA reads TGTGCCAGCAGCCTTAGACTAGCGGGTGGGGTCGGGGTGGCGACCCAGTACTTC. Translated: CASSLRLAGGVGVATQYF.

This clonotype was counted many times. This chain uses TRBV7-2 with TRBJ2-1, with TRBD2 matching over 10 bases. The germline CDR1 and CDR2 sequences are SGHTA and FQGNSA. V lost 1 base, J lost 6 bases, and 6 bases stayed unmatched. The CDR3 consists of 16 residues. The CDR3 nucleotides read TGTGCCAGCAGCTTAGAATCTACTAGCGGGGCCAATGAGCAGTTCTTC. Translating gives CASSLESTSGANEQFF. Complete variable domain (other parts from reference TRBV7-2 and TRBJ2-1): GAGVSQSPSNKVTEKGKDVELRCDPISGHTALYWYRQSLGQGLEFLIYFQGNSAPDKSGLPSDRFSAERTGGSVSTLTIQRTQQEDSAVYLCASSLESTSGANEQFFGPGTRLTVL.

J is TRBJ1-1 and V is TRBV6-6, with 7 positions matching TRBD1. There are 15 residues in the CDR3. Unmatched junction bases numbered 9, after V lost 4 bases and J lost 4 bases. CDR1 and CDR2 from the germline V gene are MNHNY and SVGAGI (reference sequence). As DNA, the CDR3 is TGTGCCAGCAGTTCTAAGACAGGGTTTGGCACTGAAGCTTTCTTT. Translated: CASSSKTGFGTEAFF.

This chain uses TRBV20-1 with TRBJ1-1; tentative D call: TRBD1 (6 bases). This CDR3 region has 13 residues. Germline lookup yields CDR1 DFQATT and CDR2 SNEGSKA (reference sequence). V was cut by 3 bases and J by 4 bases, with 12 bases left in between. As DNA, the CDR3 is TGCAGTGCTAGGTCCAGGGGAAGCACTGAAGCTTTCTTT. This sequence encodes CSARSRGSTEAFF.

This clonotype was seen a single time. The CDR3 is CASSRDKANYGYTF. The CDR3 nucleotides read TGTGCCAGCAGTAGGGACAAAGCTAACTATGGCTACACCTTC. The rearrangement links TRBV6-5 to TRBJ1-2; D is perhaps TRBD1 (6 bases). Trimming left V 5 bases short and J 0 bases short, with 10 bases between. Germline CDR1 and CDR2: MNHEY and SVGAGI. The CDR3 consists of 14 residues.

This sequence joins TRBV29-1 and TRBJ1-5; the D is unclear. The V end lost 6 bases, the J end lost 3 bases, and 12 bases lay between the germline ends. The CDR3 is 13 amino acids. CDR1 and CDR2 (germline): SQVTM, ANQGSEA. The CDR3 DNA sequence: TGCAGCGTCGGAAGGGAGGACAATCAGCCCCAGCATTTT. It specifies CSVGREDNQPQHF.

The chain links TRBV6-2 or TRBV6-3 to TRBJ2-5; 7 bases map to TRBD1. The germline gives CDR1 MNHEY, CDR2 SVGEGT. This CDR3 contains 14 residues. The V segment lost 2 bases and the J segment 5 bases; nucleotides outside the gene matches: 5. DNA for the CDR3: TGTGCCAGCAGTTACGATGGGACAGACGAGACCCAGTACTTC. It translates to CASSYDGTDETQYF.

V is TRBV7-2 and J is TRBJ1-1; no clear D gene. The CDR3 covers 11 residues. Germline lookup yields CDR1 SGHTA and CDR2 FQGNSA. V lost 5 bases and J 3 bases, leaving 4 bases between the germline ends. Here the CDR3 DNA reads TGTGCCAGCAGCACTTACACTGAAGCTTTCTTT. Translating it yields CASSTYTEAFF.

This clonotype has ten or more counts. V gene TRBV7-9 combines with J gene TRBJ1-2, with D maybe TRBD1 (5 bases). The germline gives CDR1 SEHNR, CDR2 FQNEAQ (reference sequence). V was clipped by 10 bases and J by 6 bases, with 12 bases between them. The CDR3 spans 11 residues. The CDR3 spells CATGQGHGYTF. The CDR3 DNA follows: TGTGCCACCGGGCAGGGACATGGCTACACCTTC. The whole variable domain, remainder taken from reference TRBV7-9 and TRBJ1-2, is DTGVSQNPRHKITKRGQNVTFRCDPISEHNRLYWYRQTLGQGPEFLTYFQNEAQLEKSRLLSDRFSAERPKGSFSTLEIQRTEQGDSAMYLCATGQGHGYTFGSGTRLTVV.

This clonotype showed up many times. This chain links TRBV7-8 with TRBJ1-1; TRBD1 matches 8 bases. CDR1 and CDR2 from the germline V gene are SGHVS and FQNEAQ. Trimming cost V 2 bases and J 11 bases; bases outside gene matches: 7. The CDR3 spans 13 residues. The CDR3 nucleotides are TGTGCCAGCAGCTTAAATCGCGGACAGGGCGCTTTCTTT. Its translation is CASSLNRGQGAFF.

The chain couples TRBV7-8 to TRBJ2-7; 9 nucleotides match TRBD1. V lost 5 bases and J lost 3; bases outside the gene matches: 8. This CDR3 contains 15 residues. CDR1 is SGHVS and CDR2 is FQNEAQ in the germline V gene. This chain's CDR3 is CASSLGQGTYYEQYF. CDR3 nucleotides: TGTGCCAGCAGCCTCGGACAGGGGACCTACTACGAGCAGTACTTC.

This clonotype turned up a few times. The chain is built from TRBV5-4 and TRBJ2-2, with D unclear. Germline lookup yields CDR1 SGHNT and CDR2 YYREEE (reference sequence). This CDR3 comprises 14 residues. V was shortened by 4 bases and J by 4 bases, with 11 bases between the two germline ends. DNA of the CDR3: TGTGCCAGCAGCCTCGCCCTCGGCACCGGGGAGCTGTTTTTT. Encoded protein: CASSLALGTGELFF.

This chain uses TRBV6-2 or TRBV6-3 with TRBJ2-1, with 7 bases identical to TRBD2. J gave up 6 bases and V 7 bases, and 9 bases lay outside the gene matches. Germline lookup yields CDR1 MNHEY and CDR2 SVGEGT. The length of the CDR3 is 14 residues. CDR3 in amino acids: CASTPRLAINEQFF. For the CDR3, the DNA is TGTGCCAGCACCCCTCGACTAGCCATCAATGAGCAGTTCTTC.

The chain carries TRBV7-3 and TRBJ1-2; D is unclear. The V end was cut by 2 bases, the J end by 7 bases, with 11 bases between. CDR1 is SGHTA, CDR2 FQGTGA, per germline. There are 13 residues in the CDR3. The DNA of the CDR3 is TGTGCCAGCAGCTTAGGTTTTCGCGGTGGCTACACCTTC. Amino acid sequence: CASSLGFRGGYTF.